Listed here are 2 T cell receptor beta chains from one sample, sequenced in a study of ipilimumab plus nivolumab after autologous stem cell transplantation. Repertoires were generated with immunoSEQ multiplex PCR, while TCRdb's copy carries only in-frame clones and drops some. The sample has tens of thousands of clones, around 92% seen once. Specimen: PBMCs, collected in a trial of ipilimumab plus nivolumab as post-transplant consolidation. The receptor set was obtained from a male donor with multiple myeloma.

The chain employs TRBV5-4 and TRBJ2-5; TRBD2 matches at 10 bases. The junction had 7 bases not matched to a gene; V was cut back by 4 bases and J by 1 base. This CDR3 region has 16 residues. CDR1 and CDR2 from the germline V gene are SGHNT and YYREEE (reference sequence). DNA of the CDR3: TGTGCCAGCAGCCTCCCTAGCGGGGGAACCCAAGAGACCCAGTACTTC. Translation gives CASSLPSGGTQETQYF.

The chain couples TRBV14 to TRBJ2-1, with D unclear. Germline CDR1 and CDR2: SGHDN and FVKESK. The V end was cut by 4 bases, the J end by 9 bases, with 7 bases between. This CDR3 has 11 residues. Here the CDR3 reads CASSRSSEQFF. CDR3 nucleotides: TGTGCCAGCAGCCGTAGTTCTGAGCAGTTCTTC.